Below, 6 T cell receptor beta chains from the same sample are listed, as sequenced in a study of blood T cell repertoires in COVID-19. Clones were sequenced by immunoSEQ multiplex PCR, and TCRdb holds only the in-frame ones, with some missing. This sample has about 360,000 clones, with approximately 86% found just once. Sequenced input: PBMCs or T cells enriched from blood (not recorded which). The source of these receptors is a woman between 35 and 50 years old with acute COVID-19.

The chain links TRBV9 to TRBJ1-2, with D hard to call. CDR1 is SGDLS, CDR2 YYNGEE, per germline. CDR3 length: 12 amino acids. The V end lost 4 bases, the J end lost 2 bases, and 6 bases lay between the germline ends. CDR3 coding DNA: TGTGCCAGCAGCAGACACAACTATGGCTACACCTTC. Translated, it gives CASSRHNYGYTF. The entire variable domain, with the rest obtained from reference TRBV9 and TRBJ1-2, is as follows: DSGVTQTPKHLITATGQRVTLRCSPRSGDLSVYWYQQSLDQGLQFLIQYYNGEERAKGNILERFSAQQFPDLHSELNLSSLELGDSALYFCASSRHNYGYTFGSGTRLTVV.

This clone is a singleton in its sample. J is TRBJ1-4 and V is TRBV27; tentative D call: TRBD1 (6 bases). The germline gives CDR1 MNHEY, CDR2 SMNVEV (reference sequence). CDR3 length: 14 residues. V shed 3 bases and J shed 5 bases, with 10 bases lying between them. CDR3 DNA: TGTGCCAGCAGTTTCAGGGGCGGGAATGAAAAACTGTTTTTT. This codes for CASSFRGGNEKLFF.

CDR3 sequence: CASSQIYGTGIQETQYF. CDR3 DNA: TGTGCCAGCAGTCAAATTTACGGGACAGGGATCCAAGAGACCCAGTACTTC. This chain connects TRBV5-8 to TRBJ2-5; TRBD1 matches at 9 bases. CDR3 length: 17 residues. The J segment lost 1 base and the V segment lost 5 bases, leaving 12 bases of the junction unmatched. CDR1 SGHTS and CDR2 YDEGEE come from the germline V gene.

This clone was picked up one time. This rearrangement joins TRBV6-1 to TRBJ2-7; D ambiguous. The CDR3 contains 15 residues. The ends were cut back, 0 bases at V and 2 bases at J, with 11 bases in the middle. Per the germline V gene, CDR1 is MNHNS and CDR2 is SASEGT. CDR3 loop: CASSEARPSPYEQYF. In DNA, the CDR3 is TGTGCCAGCAGTGAAGCCCGTCCCAGTCCCTACGAGCAGTACTTC.

This clone was seen only a few times. This chain joins TRBV12-3 or TRBV12-4 and TRBJ2-7, with a weak D call TRBD1 (6 bases). The CDR3 consists of 12 residues. Trimming took 4 bases from V and 5 from J, leaving 9 bases between them. The chain's CDR3 is CASSSGVNEQYF. DNA of the CDR3: TGTGCCAGCAGTTCAGGGGTCAACGAGCAGTACTTC.

This clone was recorded once. J is TRBJ2-1 and V is TRBV24-1, with 7 nucleotides matching TRBD2. The CDR3 has 16 residues. Looked up from germline, CDR1 is KGHDR and CDR2 is SFDVKD. J gave up 0 bases and V 4 bases, and 5 bases lay outside the gene matches. CDR3 DNA: TGTGCCACCAGTGACCGCGGGGGACCCTCCTACAATGAGCAGTTCTTC. It is translated as CATSDRGGPSYNEQFF.